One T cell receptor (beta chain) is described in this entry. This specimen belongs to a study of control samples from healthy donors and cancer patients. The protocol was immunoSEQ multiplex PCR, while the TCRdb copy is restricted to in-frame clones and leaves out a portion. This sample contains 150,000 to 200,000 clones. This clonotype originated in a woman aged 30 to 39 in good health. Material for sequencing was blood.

In nucleotides, the CDR3 is TGTGCCAGCAGCTTAGAAGAGGACAGGGTTAGCGAAAAACTGTTTTTT. Translating it yields CASSLEEDRVSEKLFF. The chain employs TRBV7-6 and TRBJ1-4; 8 bases fit TRBD1. J gave up 8 bases and V 1 base, and 9 bases lay outside the gene matches. Germline V CDR1 and CDR2: SGHVS, FNYEAQ. This CDR3 has 16 residues.